The 26 T cell receptor beta chains in this list originate from one sample, sequenced in a study of T cells in Graves' hyperthyroidism and ophthalmopathy. What was amplified from RNA transcripts were TCR beta CDR3 regions. Using the HTBI primer set, a first-round RT-PCR was run on the TCR CDR3. From the multiplex PCR reads, TCRdb called clonotypes with MiXCR, one entry per CDR3 protein. The repertoire has about 380,000 distinct CDR3 sequences, approximately 13% of them found once; the top ten carry more than 20%. The sequencing sample was made of blood. The receptors stem from a man aged 25-40 years with Graves' hyperthyroidism that later progressed to Graves' ophthalmopathy.

The gene calls are TRBV6-9 and TRBJ1-5; D remains unclear. V was trimmed by 3 bases and J by 3 bases, leaving 9 bases between them. Germline V gene data show CDR1 as MNHGY and CDR2 as SVAAGI. There are 14 residues in the CDR3. The CDR3 bases are TGTGCCAGCAGTTACGCCACAACCAATCAGCCCCAGCATTTT. Its protein is CASSYATTNQPQHF.

V and J are TRBV29-1 and TRBJ2-6; TRBD2 matches at 12 bases. CDR3 size: 17 residues. V shed 4 bases, J shed 4 bases, and the junction held 8 bases outside the gene matches. In germline, CDR1 is SQVTM, CDR2 ANQGSEA. The CDR3 DNA sequence: TGCAGCGTTGCGGGTACTAGCGGGGGGCAGGGGGCCAACGTCCTGACTTTC. Encoded protein: CSVAGTSGGQGANVLTF.

V is TRBV7-8 and J is TRBJ2-1, with TRBD2 matching 11 bases. This CDR3 contains 17 residues. The ends lost 4 bases at V and 12 bases at J; junction bases unmatched: 17. In germline, CDR1 is SGHVS, CDR2 FQNEAQ. CDR3 protein: CASSSRPPSGGPVVQFF. DNA for the CDR3: TGTGCCAGCAGCTCCAGACCCCCTAGCGGGGGGCCGGTTGTGCAGTTCTTC.

In this sample, this clonotype turned up a few times. The rearrangement links TRBV20-1 to TRBJ2-2; D might be TRBD1 (5 bases). Germline values: CDR1 DFQATT, CDR2 SNEGSKA (reference sequence). The CDR3 runs 14 residues. Trimming pared 6 bases from V and 5 bases from J, leaving 16 bases between. The CDR3 reads CSAAIGVVTGELFF. As DNA, the CDR3 is TGCAGTGCGGCGATAGGGGTAGTGACCGGGGAGCTGTTTTTT.

The sample holds one count of this clonotype. V usage is TRBV12-3 or TRBV12-4 and J usage is TRBJ2-2; 9 nucleotides align to TRBD1. This CDR3 region has 16 residues. The trim removed 7 bases at V and 2 bases at J, leaving 8 bases unmatched. The CDR3 nucleotides read TGTGCCAGCATTTGGGGGACAGGGTTTAACACCGGGGAGCTGTTTTTT. Translation: CASIWGTGFNTGELFF.

As concerns this clonotype: A much larger clone differs by one base, so this may be a read error. The chain joins TRBV6-1 to TRBJ1-6; D is unresolved. CDR1 MNHNS and CDR2 SASEGT come from the germline V gene. This CDR3 spans 14 amino acids. This CDR3 is CAGSTDGGVSPLHF. CDR3 sequence (DNA): TGTGCCGGCAGTACGGACGGTGGAGTGTCACCCCTCCACTTT.

This clonotype was picked up many times. The chain recombines TRBV30 with TRBJ1-5, with no clear D. Trimming took 1 base from V and 10 from J, leaving 14 bases between them. The CDR3 contains 13 residues. Per germline, CDR1 GTSNPN and CDR2 SVGIG (reference sequence). Here the CDR3 reads CAWSEGGVGPQHF. Written as DNA, the CDR3 is TGTGCCTGGAGTGAAGGTGGGGTAGGACCCCAGCATTTT. The full variable domain, its missing parts supplied by reference TRBV30 and TRBJ1-5, is SQTIHQWPATLVQPVGSPLSLECTVEGTSNPNLYWYRQAAGRGLQLLFYSVGIGQISSEVPQNLSASRPQDRQFILSSKKLLLSDSGFYLCAWSEGGVGPQHFGDGTRLSIL.

V usage is TRBV27 and J usage is TRBJ2-1; D remains unclear. Between the trimmed V and J ends, which lost 6 bases and 0 bases, there was a span of 9 bases. Germline CDR1 and CDR2: MNHEY and SMNVEV (reference sequence). This CDR3 spans 14 amino acids. CDR3 amino acids: CASSFQYSYNEQFF. Written as DNA, the CDR3 is TGTGCCAGCAGCTTTCAGTACTCCTACAATGAGCAGTTCTTC.

J is TRBJ2-2 and V is TRBV19; no clear D. Germline V gene lookup returns CDR1 LNHDA and CDR2 SQIVND (reference sequence). The CDR3 runs to 14 residues. V gave up 7 bases and J gave up 0 bases, with 9 bases separating them. CDR3: CASMMSPNTGELFF. The CDR3 DNA sequence: TGTGCCAGTATGATGAGTCCGAACACCGGGGAGCTGTTTTTT.

This chain connects TRBV19 to TRBJ1-6, with D possibly TRBD1 on 5 matching bases. Between the trimmed V and J ends, which lost 8 bases and 9 bases, there was a span of 17 bases. Germline V CDR1 and CDR2: LNHDA, SQIVND (reference sequence). The CDR3 length is 14 residues. In DNA, the CDR3 is TGTGCCAGTCGGGTGAAGGGGCAAGGTTCACCCCTCCACTTT. Its protein product is CASRVKGQGSPLHF.

The CDR3 bases are TGTGCCAGCAGTGATCAAGAGGAACAGCCCCAGCATTTT. It encodes CASSDQEEQPQHF. The chain couples TRBV2 to TRBJ1-5, with unresolved D. The CDR3 sequence is 13 residues long. In germline, CDR1 is SNHLY, CDR2 FYNNEI. V dropped 3 bases and J dropped 7 bases, with 10 bases sitting between them.

Ten or more counts support this clonotype. The rearrangement joins TRBV7-2 to TRBJ1-1; D ambiguous. This CDR3 is built from 15 residues. The germline V gene encodes CDR1 SGHTA and CDR2 FQGNSA. Trimming stripped 1 base from V and 0 bases from J, with 9 bases between. The CDR3 reads CASSLEPGMNTEAFF. DNA for the CDR3: TGTGCCAGCAGCTTAGAACCCGGGATGAACACTGAAGCTTTCTTT.

This clonotype was found many times. J is TRBJ1-3 and V is TRBV25-1; tentative D call: TRBD1 (6 bases). This CDR3 is 17 amino acids long. Trimming left V 6 bases short and J 4 bases short, with 22 bases between. Germline CDR1 and CDR2: MGHDK and SYGVNS. In DNA form, the CDR3 reads TGTGCCAGCAGCCCCCTGAGGGGGACTCCTTTCGGAAACACCATATATTTT. It specifies CASSPLRGTPFGNTIYF.

The chain uses TRBV24-1 and TRBJ2-7; unclear D gene. Germline loops: CDR1 KGHDR, CDR2 SFDVKD. V was shortened by 2 bases and J by 7 bases, with 5 bases between the two germline ends. The CDR3 runs to 11 residues. CDR3 loop: CATSDSREQYF. The CDR3 region has the DNA TGTGCCACCAGTGATTCACGAGAGCAGTACTTC.

This clonotype has ten or more counts. The V call is TRBV10-1, the J call TRBJ1-1; TRBD1 agrees at 10 bases. This CDR3 is 16 amino acids long. CDR1 and CDR2 from the germline V gene are WNHNN and SYGVQD (reference sequence). Losses at the gene ends were 0 bases for V and 6 bases for J; bases not matched to a gene: 7. As DNA, the CDR3 is TGCGCCAGCAGTGAGTCCTTGGACAGGGGGGAGGCTGAAGCTTTCTTT. Translating it yields CASSESLDRGEAEAFF.

This clonotype showed up just a few times. This chain uses TRBV6-5 with TRBJ1-6; D may be TRBD1 (5 bases). There are 16 residues in the CDR3. Trimming took 3 bases from V and 2 from J, leaving 11 bases between them. From germline, CDR1 is MNHEY and CDR2 SVGAGI. CDR3 in DNA: TGTGCCAGCAGTTATCTACAGGATACCTATAATTCACCCCTCCACTTT. Its translation is CASSYLQDTYNSPLHF.

This clonotype was seen more than once but under ten times. The V and J genes are TRBV30 and TRBJ2-7; 11 bases align to TRBD2. Looked up from germline, CDR1 is GTSNPN and CDR2 is SVGIG (reference sequence). This CDR3 has 14 amino acids. With V trimmed by 1 base and J by 7 bases, 6 bases remained unmatched. In nucleotides, the CDR3 is TGTGCCTGGAGTGGGACTAGCGGGTCTTTTGAGCAGTACTTC. Translation gives CAWSGTSGSFEQYF.

This clonotype was seen at least ten times. V is TRBV30 and J is TRBJ2-5, with a weak D call TRBD2 (6 bases). Germline V CDR1 and CDR2: GTSNPN, SVGIG (reference sequence). The CDR3 is 15 amino acids. Trimming shortened V by 0 bases and J by 8 bases, and 19 bases separated the two germline ends. The CDR3 loop is CAWSVRGNTGVTQYF. CDR3 sequence (DNA): TGTGCCTGGAGTGTACGCGGAAACACGGGGGTTACCCAGTACTTC. The full variable domain, rest sourced from reference TRBV30 and TRBJ2-5, is SQTIHQWPATLVQPVGSPLSLECTVEGTSNPNLYWYRQAAGRGLQLLFYSVGIGQISSEVPQNLSASRPQDRQFILSSKKLLLSDSGFYLCAWSVRGNTGVTQYFGPGTRLLVL.

Details on this clonotype: A much larger clone lies a single base off, so this may be a read error. This chain joins TRBV5-1 and TRBJ2-5; 7 nucleotides agree with TRBD1. J gave up 1 base and V 3 bases, and 3 bases lay outside the gene matches. Per germline, CDR1 SGHRS and CDR2 YFSETQ. The CDR3 spans 14 residues. CDR3 region: CASSSGTVQETQYF. The CDR3 DNA follows: TGCGCCAGCAGCTCCGGGACAGTCCAAGAGACCCAGTACTTC.

This clonotype was counted ten times or more. This sequence joins TRBV28 and TRBJ1-4; 10 bases line up with TRBD1. The CDR3 is 15 residues long. Germline V gene sequence: CDR1 MDHEN, CDR2 SYDVKM. The ends lost 5 bases at V and 6 bases at J; junction bases unmatched: 6. The DNA for the CDR3 is TGTGCCAGCAGTCCCGAGACAGGGGGCGATGAAAAACTGTTTTTT. Translation: CASSPETGGDEKLFF. Full variable domain (outside the CDR3, taken from reference TRBV28 and TRBJ1-4): DVKVTQSSRYLVKRTGEKVFLECVQDMDHENMFWYRQDPGLGLRLIYFSYDVKMKEKGDIPEGYSVSREKKERFSLILESASTNQTSMYLCASSPETGGDEKLFFGSGTQLSVL.

The DNA for the CDR3 is TGTGCCAGCAGTGAAGATCGGGACAGGGGCTCCGGGGAGCTGTTTTTT. Translating it yields CASSEDRDRGSGELFF. The rearrangement uses TRBV6-1 and TRBJ2-2; 10 nucleotides line up with TRBD1. CDR1 and CDR2 (germline): MNHNS, SASEGT. CDR3 length: 16 amino acids. J was trimmed by 6 bases and V by 1 base; bases with no gene match: 5.

This clonotype was picked up many times. The V gene is TRBV7-3, the J gene TRBJ1-2; D is perhaps TRBD1 (5 bases). V was shortened by 1 base and J by 3 bases, with 12 bases between the two germline ends. Germline V lookup: CDR1 SGHTA, CDR2 FQGTGA. CDR3 length: 15 amino acids. CDR3 residues: CASSLNPQGDYGYTF. The CDR3 nucleotides read TGTGCCAGCAGCTTAAACCCCCAAGGGGACTATGGCTACACCTTC. The full variable domain, its missing parts supplied by reference TRBV7-3 and TRBJ1-2, is GAGVSQTPSNKVTEKGKYVELRCDPISGHTALYWYRQSLGQGPEFLIYFQGTGAADDSGLPNDRFFAVRPEGSVSTLKIQRTERGDSAVYLCASSLNPQGDYGYTFGSGTRLTVV.

This clonotype has a count of ten or more. The chain has TRBV28 and TRBJ1-4, with D uncertain. The V and J ends lost 7 bases and 6 bases respectively, with 21 bases between them. CDR1 and CDR2 (germline): MDHEN, SYDVKM. The CDR3 sequence is 16 residues long. The CDR3 DNA is TGTGCCAGCACCCTCAGGCGTGTTCCCATAGATGAAAAACTGTTTTTT. Its translation is CASTLRRVPIDEKLFF.

The chain is built from TRBV20-1 and TRBJ1-5, with a possible D match to TRBD1 (5 bases). CDR3 size: 14 residues. V lost 6 bases to trimming and J lost 3 bases, with 15 bases between them. Looked up from germline, CDR1 is DFQATT and CDR2 is SNEGSKA (reference sequence). CDR3 DNA sequence: TGCAGTGCAACGTCTAGGACACCCAATCAGCCCCAGCATTTT. Protein: CSATSRTPNQPQHF.

This clonotype has a count of ten or more. This sequence joins TRBV20-1 and TRBJ1-1; 8 bases match TRBD1. CDR1 DFQATT and CDR2 SNEGSKA come from the germline V gene (reference sequence). The CDR3 covers 13 residues. CDR3 nucleotides: TGCGGCGGTGGACAGGGCATGAACACTGAAGCTTTCTTT. The encoded protein is CGGGQGMNTEAFF.

The rearrangement uses TRBV5-1 and TRBJ2-1; 12 positions match TRBD2. The CDR3 is 17 amino acids. The germline V gene has CDR1 SGHRS and CDR2 YFSETQ. V lost 0 bases, J lost 7 bases, and 8 bases stayed unmatched. The CDR3 loop is CASSLEPSGGAGNEQFF. In nucleotides, the CDR3 is TGCGCCAGCAGCTTGGAGCCTAGCGGGGGGGCCGGGAATGAGCAGTTCTTC.